The 12 T cell receptor beta chains below were found in one sample sequenced in a study of Ad26.COV2.S vaccination and SARS-CoV-2 variants. Method: immunoSEQ multiplex PCR; TCRdb's copy keeps in-frame clones and lacks some. Found here are a few hundred thousand clones, around 87% of them singletons; the top ten hold about 3.1%. Treatment reported: over 15 received Ad26.COV2.S at low or high dose, single or two shots; a few received placebo; per-sample allocation not given. Sampling happened 63 days after the first vaccine or placebo injection. Sequenced material: peripheral blood, taken in a trial of Ad26.COV2.S vaccine versus placebo. The receptors were gathered from a person between 18 and 65 years old who received the Ad26.COV2.S COVID-19 vaccine or a placebo.

The genes are TRBV29-1 and TRBJ1-1, with D uncertain. This CDR3 is 13 amino acids long. V was cut by 5 bases and J by 0 bases, with 10 bases left in between. Germline V gene sequence: CDR1 SQVTM, CDR2 ANQGSEA. The CDR3 coding sequence is TGCAGCGTTACGGTATCTGTGAACACTGAAGCTTTCTTT. This translates into CSVTVSVNTEAFF.

This chain uses TRBV4-3 with TRBJ1-2, with D possibly being TRBD1 (5 bases). The V end was cut by 0 bases, the J end by 7 bases, with 9 bases between. The CDR3 covers 13 residues. Germline values: CDR1 LGHNA, CDR2 YSLEER. The CDR3 sequence is CASSQEPGAGYTF. CDR3 DNA sequence: TGCGCCAGCAGCCAAGAGCCTGGGGCTGGCTACACCTTC.

CDR3: CSVDQLAGNEQFF. The CDR3 DNA reads TGCAGCGTTGATCAGCTAGCGGGAAATGAGCAGTTCTTC. This rearrangement joins TRBV29-1 to TRBJ2-1; 9 positions match TRBD2. The germline V gene encodes CDR1 SQVTM and CDR2 ANQGSEA. Trimming removed 3 bases from V and 7 bases from J; junction bases left unmatched: 4. The CDR3 totals 13 residues.

The genes are TRBV6-1 and TRBJ1-4; 8 nucleotides align to TRBD1. CDR3 length equals 16 residues. In germline, CDR1 is MNHNS, CDR2 SASEGT. With V trimmed by 0 bases and J by 7 bases, 7 bases remained unmatched. CDR3 region: CASSEALGQGSEKLFF. CDR3 in DNA: TGTGCCAGCAGTGAAGCGCTCGGACAGGGCAGTGAAAAACTGTTTTTT.

The rearrangement uses TRBV2 and TRBJ2-1, with D possibly being TRBD2 (6 bases). Trimming took 6 bases from V and 3 from J, leaving 15 bases between them. There are 15 residues in the CDR3. Germline V gene lookup returns CDR1 SNHLY and CDR2 FYNNEI. The CDR3 DNA reads as TGTGCCAGCAGCGGACTCGGGAGACTCTACAATGAGCAGTTCTTC. Its protein is CASSGLGRLYNEQFF.

The chain joins TRBV11-2 to TRBJ2-1; TRBD1 agrees at 7 bases. V lost 5 bases and J lost 3; bases outside the gene matches: 10. This CDR3 contains 16 residues. Germline CDR1 SGHAT, CDR2 FQNNGV. Here the CDR3 DNA reads TGTGCCAGCAGCCGGGGACAGCCGAGCATCTACAATGAGCAGTTCTTC. Its protein is CASSRGQPSIYNEQFF.

The gene calls are TRBV18 and TRBJ2-5, with D uncertain. Per the germline V gene, CDR1 is KGHSH and CDR2 is LQKENI. Trimming cost V 5 bases and J 1 base, with 14 bases left between them. The CDR3 consists of 15 residues. CDR3 DNA sequence: TGTGCCAGCTCATCCCGGGTGGGCACCCAAGAGACCCAGTACTTC. This translates into CASSSRVGTQETQYF.

The chain links TRBV5-1 to TRBJ2-3, with TRBD1 matching over 9 bases. This CDR3 has 16 amino acids. The germline CDR1 and CDR2 sequences are SGHRS and YFSETQ. The J segment lost 3 bases and the V segment lost 0 bases, leaving 5 bases of the junction unmatched. This CDR3 is CASSLGLGQGTDTQYF. CDR3 coding DNA: TGCGCCAGCAGCTTGGGGTTGGGACAGGGAACAGATACGCAGTATTTT. Using reference TRBV5-1 and TRBJ2-3 for the parts outside the CDR3, the full variable domain is KAGVTQTPRYLIKTRGQQVTLSCSPISGHRSVSWYQQTPGQGLQFLFEYFSETQRNKGNFPGRFSGRQFSNSRSEMNVSTLELGDSALYLCASSLGLGQGTDTQYFGPGTRLTVL.

This chain's CDR3 is CASSPTTGSSGNTIYF. For the CDR3, the DNA is TGTGCCAGCAGCCCTACGACAGGGAGCTCTGGAAACACCATATATTTT. The V call is TRBV9, the J call TRBJ1-3; 7 bases map to TRBD1. The V gene end was trimmed by 4 bases and the J gene end by 0 bases; junction bases not matched to a gene: 7. The CDR3 has 16 amino acids. Germline CDR1 and CDR2: SGDLS and YYNGEE.

The V and J genes are TRBV3-1 (or the pseudogene TRBV3-2) and TRBJ1-3; a possible D gene is TRBD1 (6 bases). The germline V gene has CDR1 LGHDT and CDR2 YNNKEL (reference sequence). This CDR3 region has 17 residues. V dropped 4 bases and J dropped 4 bases, with 20 bases sitting between them. The DNA of the CDR3 is TGTGCCAGCAGCCGACGCCGGCGACAGGTGCTCGGAAACACCATATATTTT. This translates into CASSRRRRQVLGNTIYF.

This clone was seen only once. This sequence joins TRBV6-5 and TRBJ2-7; D uncertain. V was clipped by 2 bases and J by 3 bases, with 14 bases between them. From germline, CDR1 is MNHEY and CDR2 SVGAGI. This CDR3 is 15 amino acids long. The CDR3 nucleotides are TGTGCCAGCAGTTACAGTTCGAACGGATTCTACGAGCAGTACTTC. Translating gives CASSYSSNGFYEQYF.

The gene calls are TRBV5-1 and TRBJ2-7, with D possibly matching TRBD1 (5 bases). The CDR3 spans 15 residues. Germline loops: CDR1 SGHRS, CDR2 YFSETQ. The ends were cut back, 4 bases at V and 4 bases at J, with 18 bases in the middle. CDR3 amino acids: CASSVVQGFTYEQYF. The CDR3 DNA reads as TGCGCCAGCAGCGTGGTTCAGGGATTTACTTACGAGCAGTACTTC.